This T cell receptor (beta chain) was captured by sequencing in a study of shared clonotypes between healthy human individuals. Profiled with immunoSEQ multiplex PCR; TCRdb holds only in-frame clones, not every one. Of about 710,000 clones listed, 73% are singletons. Study-wide results and caveats: Of the naive CD4 clonotypes, roughly 5.2% were shared across several donors.

A note on this clone: The antigen remains unidentified.

Germline assignment: CDR1 SQVTM and CDR2 ANQGSEA. This CDR3 spans 12 amino acids. V was trimmed by 6 bases and J by 3 bases, leaving 12 bases between them. The specimen was memory CD4+ T cells sorted from blood. Sample subset: CD45RA-negative fraction. The gene calls are TRBV29-1 and TRBJ2-7; TRBD2 is a possible D gene (6 bases). This clonotype was sampled from a woman younger than 45 in good health. In DNA, the CDR3 is TGCAGCGTAGGGGACGGGAGCTACGAGCAGTACTTC. This encodes CSVGDGSYEQYF.